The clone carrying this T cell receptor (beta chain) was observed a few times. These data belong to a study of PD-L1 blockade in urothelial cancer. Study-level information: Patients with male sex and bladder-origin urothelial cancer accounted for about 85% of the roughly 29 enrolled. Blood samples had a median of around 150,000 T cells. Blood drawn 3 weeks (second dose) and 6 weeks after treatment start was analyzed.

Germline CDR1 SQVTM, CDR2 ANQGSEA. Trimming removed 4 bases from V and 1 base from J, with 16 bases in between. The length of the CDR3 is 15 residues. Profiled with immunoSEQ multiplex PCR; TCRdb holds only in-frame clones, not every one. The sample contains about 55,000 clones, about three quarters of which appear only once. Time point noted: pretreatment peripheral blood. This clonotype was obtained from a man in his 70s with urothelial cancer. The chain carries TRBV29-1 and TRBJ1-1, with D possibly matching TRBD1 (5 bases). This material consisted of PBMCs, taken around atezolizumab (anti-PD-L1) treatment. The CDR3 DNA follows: TGCAGCGTTGGGACTCGGGGGGTCTCGAACACTGAAGCTTTCTTT. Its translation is CSVGTRGVSNTEAFF.